The rows below give T cell receptor beta chains drawn from one sample of a study of CD8 T cells in ankylosing spondylitis. One entry per CDR3 protein, called by TCRdb with MiXCR from the 5' RACE reads. The repertoire holds 250,000 to 350,000 distinct CDR3 sequences, with more than 20% as singletons. The sequencing sample was made of blood, either unsorted or a sorted T cell fraction (not recorded which). The receptors originated from a female donor with ankylosing spondylitis or in good health (not recorded which). CDR3s include the opening cysteine and the closing phenylalanine or tryptophan. A D gene is named only where the DNA matches it firmly. Where a row states a size, it is once, few, many or the class of an expanded clone; other rows omit it.

DNA,CDR3,V,J,D,size
TGTGCCACCAGGGGCCCCGGACCGCAGTATTTT,CATRGPGPQYF,TRBV15,TRBJ2-3,NA,NA
TGCAGTGCTAGTTCTCGGAGTTACTCCTACAATGAGCAGTTCTTC,CSASSRSYSYNEQFF,TRBV20-1,TRBJ2-1,NA,NA
TGTGCCAGCAGTTTAGACAGGGGGCTTACGAAGACCCAGTACTTC,CASSLDRGLTKTQYF,TRBV7-9,TRBJ2-5,TRBD1,few
TGTGCCAGCAGCCCGACAGGGGTCGGCAATCAGCCCCAGCATTTT,CASSPTGVGNQPQHF,TRBV12-3/TRBV12-4,TRBJ1-5,TRBD1,few
TGCAGTGCTAGACCCCATCCGGGCGGCTGGAAAGAGACCCAGTACTTC,CSARPHPGGWKETQYF,TRBV20-1,TRBJ2-5,NA,few
TGCAGTGCCGGACTAGCGGGACGAGACGAGCAGTTCTTC,CSAGLAGRDEQFF,TRBV20-1,TRBJ2-1,TRBD2,many
TGCAGCACCCGTCAGAGGAGGGGGTCCGGGGAGCTGTTTTTT,CSTRQRRGSGELFF,TRBV29-1,TRBJ2-2,NA,many
TGTGCCAGCAGTTCCGGGACAGGGCCCGACCCTTGGCAGTATTTT,CASSSGTGPDPWQYF,TRBV7-9,TRBJ2-3,TRBD1,NA
TGTGCCAGCAGCTTAGGTGGTCAGTCTCCCCAGCATTTT,CASSLGGQSPQHF,TRBV7-2,TRBJ1-5,NA,NA
TGTGCCACCAGTTCAGGTGGGGCGGCTCGATACAATGAGCAGTTCTTC,CATSSGGAARYNEQFF,TRBV15,TRBJ2-1,NA,few
TGTGCCAGCGGGAGAGGCTACAATGAGCAGTTCTTC,CASGRGYNEQFF,TRBV6-1,TRBJ2-1,NA,few
TGTGCCTGGACCACAGGGAACACTGAAGCTTTCTTT,CAWTTGNTEAFF,TRBV30,TRBJ1-1,NA,NA
TGTGCCAGCAGTGAAGCGCGGGTGGGCGAGCAGTTCTTC,CASSEARVGEQFF,TRBV2,TRBJ2-1,NA,few
TGTGCCAGCAGCTTCGGGGGACAGGGGGCAGATACGCAGTATTTT,CASSFGGQGADTQYF,TRBV5-6,TRBJ2-3,TRBD1,few
TGTGCCAGCAGCCCCCTCCACTCCTACAATGAGCAGTTCTTC,CASSPLHSYNEQFF,TRBV13,TRBJ2-1,NA,many
TGTGCCATCACCCCGGGACTAGGCCCCACAGATACGCAGTATTTT,CAITPGLGPTDTQYF,TRBV10-3,TRBJ2-3,TRBD2,NA